The source of this T cell receptor (beta chain) is a study of cytomegalovirus exposure and HLA in healthy donors. Study observations and caveats: Roughly even sequencing depth across donors was the assumption behind the presence/absence analyses. As a later analysis revealed, most CMV-associated TCR beta chains appeared HLA-restricted. Some highly shared sequence variants likely arose as a pipeline artifact. A few CMV-associated chains were confirmed in vitro to be specific for CMV antigens.

PCR was performed using 60 Vbeta and 13 Jbeta primers. The data were produced by immunoSEQ multiplex PCR, yet TCRdb's version contains in-frame clones alone and is incomplete. In the table there are about 160,000 clones, around three quarters of which are singletons. Note on this clone: Antigen specificity is unknown.

This CDR3 is 14 amino acids long. J was trimmed by 8 bases and V by 4 bases; bases with no gene match: 5. Per germline, CDR1 WSHSY and CDR2 SAAADI. The sample taken for sequencing was PBMCs. The J gene is TRBJ2-1, the V gene TRBV10-2; 10 nucleotides align to TRBD2. The TCR sequence derives from a middle-aged man in good health and CMV-seronegative. The CDR3 reads CASSVAGGEDEQFF. The DNA for the CDR3 is TGCGCCAGCAGTGTAGCGGGAGGAGAGGATGAGCAGTTCTTC.